This T cell receptor beta chain comes out of a study of T cell repertoires in cytomegalovirus infection (dated by TCRdb to between 2019 and 2020). Study-wide context: Because public TCR beta signatures pointed to carriage of CMV infection together with the matching HLA type, the HLA type of each donor mattered for the analysis.

Study-wide conclusions, independent of this receptor: In both this cohort and an independent roughly 350-donor cohort, the cumulative frequency of public TCR beta family members distinguished carriers of CMV infection plus the relevant HLA type. The ex vivo response was dominated by HLA-C-restricted CMV-specific TCR beta clonotypes, which also provided the single most frequent clonotype in two of eight donors.

Sequenced on an Illumina HiSeq 1500. TCRdb handled the public reads itself, with Q25 trimming in fastp and clone calling in MiXCR, and kept productive beta chains. Each entry merges the rows of one CDR3 protein and shows their most common DNA and genes. The sample records under 350,000 distinct CDR3 sequences, 8% to 9.5% of which are singletons. The ten largest clones take up 3.5% to 4.5% of the sample. This clonotype was picked up many times. This clone's antigen is unknown. Per-base quality was not reported, and no clone a single base away is much larger than it. From the cysteine up to the phenylalanine, the CDR3 has a length of 11 residues. Kept here is only the CDR3 DNA, which spans 33 bases and is read in frame from base 1. Deletion took 2 bases off V and 9 bases off J, with a span of 7 bases between the germline ends. The germline V gene sets CDR1 to SGHTA and CDR2 to FQGNSA.

This receptor was identified in a human donor in good health (CMV status not recorded). Some clones in this sample may be carry-over from other donors' samples. The V gene is TRBV7-2 and the J gene is TRBJ1-1, with TRBD1 as a weak D call on 6 bases. Material: PBMCs. The base sequence is TGTGCCAGCAGCTTAAGGGGGAAAGCTTTCTTT. Its translation reads: CASSLRGKAFF.